What follows are 5 T cell receptor beta chains derived from one specimen sequenced in a study of persistence of HIV-infected CD4 T cells. This was the immunoSEQ version 4 assay in survey mode. Profiling relied on immunoSEQ multiplex PCR, and the TCRdb table lists in-frame clones only, not all of them. The sample has around 45,000 clones, 91% seen once. This nonspecific control used anti-CD3/anti-CD28 bead stimulation of CD4+ T cells. Sorting selected CD4+ T cells upregulating both CD40 ligand and CD69. These TCRs' antigens remain unknown. Source: CD4+ T cells sorted from PBMCs after roughly 17-hour stimulation, taken from a patient who received antiretroviral therapy. Receptor source: an adult man with HIV who was CMV-seropositive.

The rearrangement joins TRBV28 to TRBJ1-1, with D unclear. The CDR3 has 14 amino acids. Germline assignment: CDR1 MDHEN and CDR2 SYDVKM. Trimming stripped 2 bases from V and 5 bases from J, with 12 bases between. In DNA, the CDR3 is TGTGCCAGCAGTTTACAAGACCCGTGGACTGAAGCTTTCTTT. The encoded protein is CASSLQDPWTEAFF.

The genes are TRBV18 and TRBJ1-2; D remains unclear. The CDR3 has 11 residues. V was pared by 6 bases and J by 4 bases, with 6 bases between. The germline V gene encodes CDR1 KGHSH and CDR2 LQKENI. As DNA, the CDR3 is TGTGCCAGCTCGCAGTTCTATGGCTACACCTTC. The encoded protein is CASSQFYGYTF.

The gene calls are TRBV10-2 and TRBJ1-2; a weak D match, TRBD1 (5 bases). The V end was cut by 3 bases, the J end by 5 bases, with 10 bases between. This CDR3 comprises 13 residues. Germline CDR1 WSHSY, CDR2 SAAADI. CDR3 protein: CASSERGWYGYTF. DNA of the CDR3: TGCGCCAGCAGTGAAAGGGGATGGTATGGCTACACCTTC.

This chain joins TRBV6-5 and TRBJ2-7; D possibly matches TRBD1 or TRBD2 (6 bases each). Germline V gene sequence: CDR1 MNHEY, CDR2 SVGAGI. The CDR3 has 15 amino acids. V dropped 5 bases and J dropped 4 bases, with 18 bases sitting between them. DNA of the CDR3: TGTGCCAGCAGTAGGGGGGTAGGAACCGGTTACGAGCAGTACTTC. Translation gives CASSRGVGTGYEQYF.

The gene calls are TRBV28 and TRBJ1-2; D call uncertain. The germline V gene encodes CDR1 MDHEN and CDR2 SYDVKM. The length of the CDR3 is 15 residues. V was shortened by 4 bases and J by 0 bases, with 12 bases between the two germline ends. The CDR3 region has the DNA TGTGCCAGCAGTTCCCGGGATATAGCTAACTATGGCTACACCTTC. It codes for CASSSRDIANYGYTF.